This T cell receptor beta chain was sequenced during a study of CD8 T cells in ankylosing spondylitis. Quantitative molecular-barcoded 5'-RACE generated the TCR beta libraries. One entry per CDR3 protein, called by TCRdb with MiXCR from the 5' RACE reads. The profile shows approximately 220,000 distinct CDR3 sequences, about 10% of them singletons. As concerns this clonotype: What it binds is not known.

Overall study findings and caveats: Reported data indicate significant enrichment of disease-linked clones within matched ankylosing spondylitis synovial fluid. Eight highly homologous variants formed a TCR beta motif that appeared characteristic of ankylosing spondylitis blood. Previously reported in reactive arthritis synovial fluid and blood were some of the motif variants.

The CDR3 has 17 amino acids. CDR1 is SGHAT and CDR2 is FQNNGV in the germline V gene. J was trimmed by 3 bases and V by 5 bases; bases with no gene match: 9. This sequence originates from a male donor with ankylosing spondylitis or in good health (not recorded which). The specimen sequenced was blood, either unsorted or a sorted T cell fraction (not recorded which). The J gene is TRBJ2-5, the V gene TRBV11-2; 13 bases are shared with TRBD2. The CDR3 nucleotides are TGTGCCAGCAGCGCCCGACTAGCGGGGGGACTTAAAGAGACCCAGTACTTC. Amino acid sequence: CASSARLAGGLKETQYF.